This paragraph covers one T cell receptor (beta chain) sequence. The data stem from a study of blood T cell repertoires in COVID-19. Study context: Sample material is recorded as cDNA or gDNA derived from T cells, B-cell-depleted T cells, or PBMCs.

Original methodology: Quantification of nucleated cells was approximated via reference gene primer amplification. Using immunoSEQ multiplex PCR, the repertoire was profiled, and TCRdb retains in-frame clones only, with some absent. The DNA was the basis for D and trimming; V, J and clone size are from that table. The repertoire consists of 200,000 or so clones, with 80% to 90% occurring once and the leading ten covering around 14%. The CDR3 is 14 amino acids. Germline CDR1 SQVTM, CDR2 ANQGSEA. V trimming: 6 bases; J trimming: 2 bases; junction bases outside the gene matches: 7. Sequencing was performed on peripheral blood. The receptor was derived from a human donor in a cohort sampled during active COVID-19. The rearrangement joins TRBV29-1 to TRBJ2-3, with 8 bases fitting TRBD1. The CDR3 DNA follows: TGCAGCGTGTTCCGACAGGGGCCCACAGATACGCAGTATTTT. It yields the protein CSVFRQGPTDTQYF.